Detailed here is one TCR beta chain. This CDR3 is built from 17 residues. Between the trimmed V and J ends, which lost 3 bases and 2 bases, there was a span of 19 bases. Germline-derived CDR1 and CDR2 are SGHTA and FQGNSA. The data belong to a study of blood T cell repertoires in COVID-19. In the source study's methods: Counts of nucleated cells, estimated from reference gene primer amplification, were obtained. The repertoire was sequenced with immunoSEQ multiplex PCR; TCRdb's copy has only in-frame clones and lacks some. That table furnishes V, J and clone size, whereas the DNA furnished D and trimming. Here the sample spans under 250,000 clones, around 83% being singletons.

This chain links TRBV7-2 with TRBJ1-1; D uncertain. The receptor was isolated from a man aged 35 to 55 with active or convalescent COVID-19. Input material: peripheral blood. CDR3 coding DNA: TGTGCCAGCAGCTTGAGGCAGCCCAGACTTTCCAACACTGAAGCTTTCTTT. Translating gives CASSLRQPRLSNTEAFF.